This TCR beta chain was documented in a study of T cell responses to AZD1222 COVID-19 vaccine. Only in-frame clones appear in the TCRdb table, and some are missing; sequencing was by immunoSEQ multiplex PCR. The sample has some 120,000 clones, 80% to 90% seen once. Trimming cost V 1 base and J 1 base, with 11 bases left between them. CDR1 and CDR2 from the germline V gene are MGHRA and YSYEKL. The CDR3 has 16 residues. The sequence came from an adult in good health. J is TRBJ1-3 and V is TRBV4-1; tentative D call: TRBD1 (5 bases). Sequencing used peripheral blood, obtained on day 0 of AZD1222 vaccination. The DNA for the CDR3 is TGCGCCAGCAGCCAAGCCTCAAGGGGATCTGGAAACACCATATATTTT. It translates to CASSQASRGSGNTIYF.